These T cell receptor beta chains were read from a single sample in a study of blood T cell repertoires in COVID-19. The data were produced by immunoSEQ multiplex PCR, yet TCRdb's version contains in-frame clones alone and is incomplete. The sample comprises 90,000 to 100,000 clones, about 84% of which are singletons, and about 10% rests with the top ten. The source material was peripheral blood. These receptors originate from an elderly woman with acute or convalescent COVID-19. CDR3s include the opening cysteine and the closing phenylalanine or tryptophan. Each record gives: V gene, clone size, J gene, D gene, CDR3 protein, CDR3 DNA. A D gene is named only where the DNA matches it firmly. Clone size is not always given. Where it is, it says once, few, many or a class for expanded clones.

V gene: TRBV10-3
clone size: .
J gene: TRBJ2-5
D gene: .
CDR3 protein: CAISESWEKETQYF
CDR3 DNA: TGTGCCATCAGTGAGTCTTGGGAGAAAGAGACCCAGTACTTC

V gene: TRBV3-1/TRBV3-2
clone size: .
J gene: TRBJ1-6
D gene: .
CDR3 protein: CASSQEARSPLHF
CDR3 DNA: TGTGCCAGCAGTCAAGAGGCTAGATCACCCCTCCACTTT

V gene: TRBV6-1
clone size: .
J gene: TRBJ1-2
D gene: .
CDR3 protein: CASSERWTYGYTF
CDR3 DNA: TGTGCCAGCAGTGAAAGGTGGACTTATGGCTACACCTTC

V gene: TRBV5-1
clone size: .
J gene: TRBJ2-1
D gene: TRBD2
CDR3 protein: CASRGGSEQFF
CDR3 DNA: TGCGCCAGCAGGGGGGGGTCTGAGCAGTTCTTC

V gene: TRBV28
clone size: .
J gene: TRBJ1-1
D gene: .
CDR3 protein: CASGGSSIKAFF
CDR3 DNA: TGTGCCTCCGGAGGGTCAAGTATTAAAGCTTTCTTT

V gene: TRBV18
clone size: .
J gene: TRBJ1-6
D gene: .
CDR3 protein: CASSPPGPGGNSPLHF
CDR3 DNA: TGTGCCAGCTCACCGCCGGGCCCAGGCGGGAATTCACCCCTCCACTTT

V gene: TRBV25-1
clone size: once
J gene: TRBJ1-2
D gene: .
CDR3 protein: CASTGGSGGTAYGYTF
CDR3 DNA: TGTGCCAGCACCGGTGGAAGCGGGGGGACCGCATATGGCTACACCTTC

V gene: TRBV27
clone size: .
J gene: TRBJ1-1
D gene: .
CDR3 protein: CASSFKGYTEAFF
CDR3 DNA: TGTGCCAGCAGTTTTAAGGGGTACACTGAAGCTTTCTTT

V gene: TRBV2
clone size: .
J gene: TRBJ1-6
D gene: TRBD1
CDR3 protein: CASRLQGATYNSPLHF
CDR3 DNA: TGTGCCAGCAGGTTACAGGGGGCAACCTATAATTCACCCCTCCACTTT

V gene: TRBV19
clone size: .
J gene: TRBJ2-3
D gene: .
CDR3 protein: CASRRDGGTDTQYF
CDR3 DNA: TGTGCCAGTCGGCGGGACGGAGGCACAGATACGCAGTATTTT

V gene: TRBV7-8
clone size: .
J gene: TRBJ1-5
D gene: TRBD1
CDR3 protein: CASSGRDRGNQPQHF
CDR3 DNA: TGTGCCAGCAGCGGGCGGGACAGGGGCAATCAGCCCCAGCATTTT

V gene: TRBV18
clone size: .
J gene: TRBJ1-3
D gene: .
CDR3 protein: CASSTGGGRSGNTIYF
CDR3 DNA: TGTGCCAGCTCAACCGGCGGGGGACGCTCTGGAAACACCATATATTTT

V gene: TRBV5-1
clone size: .
J gene: TRBJ2-5
D gene: TRBD2
CDR3 protein: CASSTTSATQYF
CDR3 DNA: TGCGCCAGCAGCACGACTAGCGCGACCCAGTACTTC

V gene: TRBV28
clone size: .
J gene: TRBJ1-2
D gene: TRBD1
CDR3 protein: CASGGGGRGYTF
CDR3 DNA: TGTGCCAGCGGAGGAGGGGGCCGTGGCTACACCTTC

V gene: TRBV5-4
clone size: .
J gene: TRBJ2-2
D gene: TRBD2
CDR3 protein: CASSSRGGLTGELFF
CDR3 DNA: TGTGCCAGCAGCTCGCGGGGGGGCCTCACCGGGGAGCTGTTTTTT

V gene: TRBV2
clone size: once
J gene: TRBJ1-4
D gene: TRBD1
CDR3 protein: CASSGLTGPNEKLFF
CDR3 DNA: TGTGCCAGCAGTGGGTTGACAGGGCCTAATGAAAAACTGTTTTTT

V gene: TRBV30
clone size: .
J gene: TRBJ1-5
D gene: .
CDR3 protein: CAWMGQGDNQPQHF
CDR3 DNA: TGTGCCTGGATGGGTCAGGGTGACAATCAGCCCCAGCATTTT

V gene: TRBV18
clone size: .
J gene: TRBJ1-2
D gene: TRBD1
CDR3 protein: CASSPSGTGGEGYTF
CDR3 DNA: TGTGCCAGCTCACCATCCGGGACAGGGGGCGAAGGCTACACCTTC

V gene: TRBV7-9
clone size: .
J gene: TRBJ2-3
D gene: .
CDR3 protein: CASSLEGSTDTQYF
CDR3 DNA: TGTGCCAGCAGCTTAGAGGGGTCCACAGATACGCAGTATTTT

V gene: TRBV18
clone size: few
J gene: TRBJ1-1
D gene: .
CDR3 protein: CASSPPRALNTEAFF
CDR3 DNA: TGTGCCAGCTCACCACCGAGGGCTCTAAACACTGAAGCTTTCTTT

V gene: TRBV6-5
clone size: once
J gene: TRBJ1-5
D gene: .
CDR3 protein: CASSLGGGGQPQHF
CDR3 DNA: TGTGCCAGCAGCCTCGGGGGGGGTGGACAGCCCCAGCATTTT

V gene: TRBV4-3
clone size: few
J gene: TRBJ1-4
D gene: TRBD1
CDR3 protein: CASSQEGQGNEKLFF
CDR3 DNA: TGCGCCAGCAGCCAAGAGGGACAGGGGAATGAAAAACTGTTTTTT

V gene: TRBV28
clone size: .
J gene: TRBJ1-6
D gene: .
CDR3 protein: CASRPQGSLKTLHF
CDR3 DNA: TGTGCCAGCAGGCCTCAGGGGTCTCTTAAAACCCTCCACTTT

V gene: TRBV2
clone size: .
J gene: TRBJ1-2
D gene: .
CDR3 protein: CASSPSKGLGGASGRGYTF
CDR3 DNA: TGTGCCAGCAGTCCGTCAAAGGGCTTGGGGGGGGCGAGTGGTAGAGGCTACACCTTC

V gene: TRBV29-1
clone size: .
J gene: TRBJ1-1
D gene: .
CDR3 protein: CSVDSSVNTEAFF
CDR3 DNA: TGCAGCGTTGATAGTTCCGTGAACACTGAAGCTTTCTTT

V gene: TRBV4-2
clone size: .
J gene: TRBJ1-2
D gene: .
CDR3 protein: CASSQEDSRHGYTF
CDR3 DNA: TGTGCCAGCAGCCAAGAGGATAGTCGCCACGGGTACACCTTC

V gene: TRBV10-3
clone size: .
J gene: TRBJ2-1
D gene: .
CDR3 protein: CAISDTTHSYNEQFF
CDR3 DNA: TGTGCCATCAGTGATACCACACACTCCTACAATGAGCAGTTCTTC

V gene: TRBV5-1
clone size: .
J gene: TRBJ1-3
D gene: .
CDR3 protein: CASSSRRGGSGNTIYF
CDR3 DNA: TGCGCCAGCAGCTCCCGGCGAGGGGGCTCTGGAAACACCATATATTTT